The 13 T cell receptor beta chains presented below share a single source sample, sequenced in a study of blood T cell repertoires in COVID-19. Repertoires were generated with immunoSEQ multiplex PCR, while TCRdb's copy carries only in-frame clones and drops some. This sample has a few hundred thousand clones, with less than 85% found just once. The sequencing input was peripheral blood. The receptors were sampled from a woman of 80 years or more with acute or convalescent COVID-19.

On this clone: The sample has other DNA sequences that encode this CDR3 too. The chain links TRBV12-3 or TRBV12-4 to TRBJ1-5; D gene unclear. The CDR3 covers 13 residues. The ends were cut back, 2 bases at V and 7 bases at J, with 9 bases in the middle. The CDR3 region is CASSLRENQPQHF. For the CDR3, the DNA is TGTGCCAGCAGTTTAAGGGAGAACCAGCCCCAGCATTTT.

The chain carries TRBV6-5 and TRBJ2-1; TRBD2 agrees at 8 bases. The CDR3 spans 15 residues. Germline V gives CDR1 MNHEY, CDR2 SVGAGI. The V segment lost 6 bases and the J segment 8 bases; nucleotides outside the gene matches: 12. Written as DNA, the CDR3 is TGTGCCAGCAGACGGAGCGGGGGAAGGTTCCATGAGCAGTTCTTC. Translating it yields CASRRSGGRFHEQFF.

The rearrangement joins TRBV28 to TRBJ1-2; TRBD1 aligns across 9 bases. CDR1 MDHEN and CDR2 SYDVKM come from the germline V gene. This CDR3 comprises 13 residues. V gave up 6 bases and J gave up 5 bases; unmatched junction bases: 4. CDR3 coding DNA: TGTGCCAGCAGGGGACAGGGTTTATATGGCTACACCTTC. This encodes CASRGQGLYGYTF.

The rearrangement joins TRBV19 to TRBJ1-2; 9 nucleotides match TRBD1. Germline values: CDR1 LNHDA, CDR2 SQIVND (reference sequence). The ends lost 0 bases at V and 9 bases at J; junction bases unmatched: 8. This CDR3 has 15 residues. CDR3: CASSIDKDRGFRYTF. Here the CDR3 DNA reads TGTGCCAGTAGTATAGACAAGGACAGGGGATTTCGCTACACCTTC.

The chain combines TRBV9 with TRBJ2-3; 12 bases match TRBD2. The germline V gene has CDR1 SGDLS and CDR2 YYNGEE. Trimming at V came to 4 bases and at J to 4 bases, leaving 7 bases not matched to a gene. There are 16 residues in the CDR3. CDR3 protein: CASSTSTSGGPDTQYF. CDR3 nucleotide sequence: TGTGCCAGCAGCACGTCGACTAGCGGGGGACCAGATACGCAGTATTTT.

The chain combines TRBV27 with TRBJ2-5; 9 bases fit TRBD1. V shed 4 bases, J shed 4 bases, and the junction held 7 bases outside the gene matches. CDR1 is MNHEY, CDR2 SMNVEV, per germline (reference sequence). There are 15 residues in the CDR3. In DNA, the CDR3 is TGTGCCAGCAGTTCCCCCCGGGGACAGGGAGAGACCCAGTACTTC. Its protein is CASSSPRGQGETQYF.

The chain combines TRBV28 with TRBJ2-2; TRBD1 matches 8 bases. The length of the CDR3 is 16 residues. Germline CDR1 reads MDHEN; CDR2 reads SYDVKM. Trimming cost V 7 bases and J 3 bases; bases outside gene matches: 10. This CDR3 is CASTPMRTGYTGELFF. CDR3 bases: TGTGCCAGCACTCCTATGAGGACAGGGTACACCGGGGAGCTGTTTTTT. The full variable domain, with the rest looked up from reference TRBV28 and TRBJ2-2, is DVKVTQSSRYLVKRTGEKVFLECVQDMDHENMFWYRQDPGLGLRLIYFSYDVKMKEKGDIPEGYSVSREKKERFSLILESASTNQTSMYLCASTPMRTGYTGELFFGEGSRLTVL.

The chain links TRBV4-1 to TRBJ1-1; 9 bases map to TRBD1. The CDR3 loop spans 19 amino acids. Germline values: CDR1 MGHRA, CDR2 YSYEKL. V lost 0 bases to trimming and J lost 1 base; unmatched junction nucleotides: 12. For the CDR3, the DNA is TGCGCCAGCAGCCAAGATCACCGGGACAGGGCATCGTCGAACACTGAAGCTTTCTTT. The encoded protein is CASSQDHRDRASSNTEAFF.

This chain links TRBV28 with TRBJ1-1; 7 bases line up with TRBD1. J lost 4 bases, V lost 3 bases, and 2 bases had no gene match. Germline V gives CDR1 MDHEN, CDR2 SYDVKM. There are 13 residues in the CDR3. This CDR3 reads CASSLPGGTEAFF. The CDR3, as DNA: TGTGCCAGCAGTTTGCCAGGGGGCACTGAAGCTTTCTTT.

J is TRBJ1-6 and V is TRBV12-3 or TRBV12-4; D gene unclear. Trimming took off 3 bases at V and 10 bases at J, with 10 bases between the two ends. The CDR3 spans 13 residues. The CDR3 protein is CASSFRGGSPLHF. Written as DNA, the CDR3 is TGTGCCAGCAGTTTCCGGGGTGGGTCACCCCTCCACTTT.

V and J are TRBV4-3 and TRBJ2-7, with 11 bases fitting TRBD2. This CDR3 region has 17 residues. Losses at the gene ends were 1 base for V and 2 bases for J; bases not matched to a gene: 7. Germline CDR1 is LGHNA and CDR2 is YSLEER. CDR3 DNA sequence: TGCGCCAGCAGCCAAGGATTAGCGGGGGGGCAGACCTACGAGCAGTACTTC. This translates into CASSQGLAGGQTYEQYF.

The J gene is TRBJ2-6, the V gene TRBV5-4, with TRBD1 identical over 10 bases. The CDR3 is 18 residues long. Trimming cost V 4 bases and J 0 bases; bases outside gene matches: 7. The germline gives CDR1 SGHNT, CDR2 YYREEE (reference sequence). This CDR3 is CASSHRTGGLSGANVLTF. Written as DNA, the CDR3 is TGTGCCAGCAGCCACCGGACAGGGGGACTCTCTGGGGCCAACGTCCTGACTTTC.

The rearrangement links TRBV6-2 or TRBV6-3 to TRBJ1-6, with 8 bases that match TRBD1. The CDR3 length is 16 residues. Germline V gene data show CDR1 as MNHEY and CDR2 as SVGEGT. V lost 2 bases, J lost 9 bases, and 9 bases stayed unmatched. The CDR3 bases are TGTGCCAGCAGTTACCCCCCGGACAGGGTCGGTTCACCCCTCCACTTT. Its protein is CASSYPPDRVGSPLHF.